Shown below are 13 T cell receptor beta chains from a single sample sequenced in a study of blood T cell repertoires in COVID-19. Generated by immunoSEQ multiplex PCR, the TCRdb table keeps only in-frame clones and is missing some. In the table there are tens of thousands of clones, around four fifths of which are singletons. Sequencing was carried out using peripheral blood. The source of these receptors is a woman in her 70s with acute or convalescent COVID-19.

The chain employs TRBV6-6 and TRBJ1-3, with no clear D. V was clipped by 4 bases and J by 3 bases, with 13 bases between them. Germline V gene sequence: CDR1 MNHNY, CDR2 SVGAGI (reference sequence). This CDR3 is built from 15 residues. The CDR3 protein is CASSLKTTVGNTIYF. In DNA form, the CDR3 reads TGTGCCAGCAGTTTGAAGACAACAGTTGGAAACACCATATATTTT.

The chain employs TRBV11-3 and TRBJ1-1; no clear D gene. CDR1 is SGHNT and CDR2 is YENEEA in the germline V gene. V was shortened by 2 bases and J by 4 bases, with 11 bases between the two germline ends. The CDR3 runs 14 residues. In DNA, the CDR3 is TGTGCCAGCAGCTTACTCGGGATAGTCACTGAAGCTTTCTTT. It yields the protein CASSLLGIVTEAFF.

This clone appeared once. The chain links TRBV20-1 to TRBJ1-2; D gene uncertain. The CDR3 is 10 residues long. The V gene lost 7 bases and the J gene lost 7 bases, with 10 bases spanning the gap. In germline, CDR1 is DFQATT, CDR2 SNEGSKA (reference sequence). In nucleotides, the CDR3 is TGCAGTGGAGGGAAAAGTGGCTACACCTTC. It translates to CSGGKSGYTF.

The rearrangement links TRBV6-1 to TRBJ2-7; TRBD2 matches at 8 bases. CDR1 and CDR2 from the germline V gene are MNHNS and SASEGT. V shed 0 bases, J shed 4 bases, and the junction held 5 bases outside the gene matches. The CDR3 totals 15 residues. The CDR3, as DNA: TGTGCCAGCAGTGAAGCAGGACTAGCAAAATACGAGCAGTACTTC. Protein sequence: CASSEAGLAKYEQYF.

V and J are TRBV5-1 and TRBJ1-1; weak D call: TRBD1 (6 bases). This CDR3 spans 13 amino acids. Germline values: CDR1 SGHRS, CDR2 YFSETQ. Deletions cut 3 bases from V and 1 base from J, with 7 bases between. The CDR3, as DNA: TGCGCCAGCAGCTCACAGGGGAACACTGAAGCTTTCTTT. This codes for CASSSQGNTEAFF.

This chain joins TRBV2 and TRBJ1-1, with a tentative D call TRBD1 (5 bases). Deletions cut 8 bases from V and 6 bases from J, with 13 bases between. The CDR3 is made up of 12 amino acids. Germline V gene lookup returns CDR1 SNHLY and CDR2 FYNNEI. The CDR3 DNA reads as TGTGCCAGCTTATTTAGGGGTTCTGAAGCTTTCTTT. Translation gives CASLFRGSEAFF.

V and J are TRBV18 and TRBJ1-1; D may be TRBD1 (6 bases). The CDR3 consists of 15 residues. Germline CDR1 reads KGHSH; CDR2 reads LQKENI. V was shortened by 3 bases and J by 8 bases, with 19 bases between the two germline ends. The CDR3 sequence is CASSPGARVEPEAFF. The CDR3 DNA reads as TGTGCCAGCTCACCGGGGGCCCGGGTGGAGCCCGAAGCTTTCTTT.

The rearrangement uses TRBV13 and TRBJ1-2, with a possible D match to TRBD1 (5 bases). In germline, CDR1 is PRHDT, CDR2 FYEKMQ (reference sequence). The CDR3 extends over 15 amino acids. V lost 0 bases and J 2 bases, leaving 10 bases between the germline ends. The CDR3, as DNA: TGTGCCAGCAGCTTAGGAAAGGGGTTAAACTATGGCTACACCTTC. Protein sequence: CASSLGKGLNYGYTF.

The V and J genes are TRBV18 and TRBJ1-1; 7 bases map to TRBD1. Germline CDR1 reads KGHSH; CDR2 reads LQKENI. After removal of 3 bases from V and 1 base from J, the junction contained 5 bases not matched to a gene. The CDR3 loop spans 15 amino acids. CDR3 amino acids: CASSPIRQGNTEAFF. Here the CDR3 DNA reads TGTGCCAGCTCACCCATTAGACAGGGGAACACTGAAGCTTTCTTT.

This clone has a single count. The V gene is TRBV6-5, the J gene TRBJ2-7; possibly TRBD1 for D (6 bases). This CDR3 has 12 residues. From germline, CDR1 is MNHEY and CDR2 SVGAGI. Trimming left V 11 bases short and J 3 bases short, with 14 bases between. CDR3 in DNA: TGTGCCCCACAGGGCCCCTTCTACGAGCAGTACTTC. Translated, it gives CAPQGPFYEQYF.

This chain connects TRBV11-3 to TRBJ2-7, with 7 bases matching TRBD1. The junction had 0 bases not matched to a gene; V was cut back by 0 bases and J by 1 base. CDR3 length equals 14 residues. Germline loops: CDR1 SGHNT, CDR2 YENEEA. CDR3 in DNA: TGTGCCAGCAGCTTAGAACAGGGGTCCTACGAGCAGTACTTC. Translation gives CASSLEQGSYEQYF.

V is TRBV4-2 and J is TRBJ1-4, with 11 nucleotides matching TRBD1. Germline values: CDR1 LGHNA, CDR2 YNFKEQ. Unmatched junction bases numbered 11, after V lost 4 bases and J lost 7 bases. The CDR3 covers 17 residues. The CDR3, as DNA: TGTGCCAGCAGCCCGGGGACAGGGGGAGTTTATGGTGAAAAACTGTTTTTT. This codes for CASSPGTGGVYGEKLFF.

This clone came up a few times. This chain connects TRBV18 to TRBJ1-3; TRBD1 matches 7 bases. There are 14 residues in the CDR3. V lost 6 bases, J lost 2 bases, and 4 bases stayed unmatched. In germline, CDR1 is KGHSH, CDR2 LQKENI. In DNA form, the CDR3 reads TGTGCCAGCTCGTCCGGGACAGCTGGAAACACCATATATTTT. It translates to CASSSGTAGNTIYF.